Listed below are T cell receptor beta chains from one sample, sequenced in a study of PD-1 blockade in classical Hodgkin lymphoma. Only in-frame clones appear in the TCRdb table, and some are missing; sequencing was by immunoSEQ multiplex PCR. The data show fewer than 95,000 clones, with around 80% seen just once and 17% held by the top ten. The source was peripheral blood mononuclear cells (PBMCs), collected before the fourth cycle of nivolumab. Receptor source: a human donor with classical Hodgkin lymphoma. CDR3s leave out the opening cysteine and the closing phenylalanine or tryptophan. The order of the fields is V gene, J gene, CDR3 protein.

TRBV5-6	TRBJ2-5	ASKGLAGISTNQETQY
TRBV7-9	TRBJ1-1	ASSLPGGGEAF
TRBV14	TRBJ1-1	ASSQETVTEAF
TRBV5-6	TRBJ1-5	ASSSSGSYSNQPQH
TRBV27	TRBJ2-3	ASSYSGRAVNTQY
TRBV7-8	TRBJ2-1	ASSLNDNEQF
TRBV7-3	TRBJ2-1	ASSVTSGRANEQF
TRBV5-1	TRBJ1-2	ASSRGRGLYGYT
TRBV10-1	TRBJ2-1	ASSGLLSNEQF
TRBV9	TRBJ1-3	ASSARGSGNTIY
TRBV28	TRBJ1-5	ASSFGFGSNQPQH
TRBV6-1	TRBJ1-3	ASSEVPGNTIY
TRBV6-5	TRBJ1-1	ASSYNRGTEAF
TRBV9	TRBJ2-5	ASSVGGGRGAGETQY
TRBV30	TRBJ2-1	AWSGYRTGGGEQF
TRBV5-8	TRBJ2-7	ASRRWGAAYEQY
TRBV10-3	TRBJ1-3	AISEDGLSGNTIY
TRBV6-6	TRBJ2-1	ASSNLQGSEVF
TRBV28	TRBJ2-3	ASSSPDRDSTDTQY
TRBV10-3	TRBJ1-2	AISGGTEGGYT
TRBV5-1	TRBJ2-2	ASSPAGRATGELF
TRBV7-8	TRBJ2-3	ASSMNRADTQY
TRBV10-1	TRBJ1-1	ASSMTGQTEAF